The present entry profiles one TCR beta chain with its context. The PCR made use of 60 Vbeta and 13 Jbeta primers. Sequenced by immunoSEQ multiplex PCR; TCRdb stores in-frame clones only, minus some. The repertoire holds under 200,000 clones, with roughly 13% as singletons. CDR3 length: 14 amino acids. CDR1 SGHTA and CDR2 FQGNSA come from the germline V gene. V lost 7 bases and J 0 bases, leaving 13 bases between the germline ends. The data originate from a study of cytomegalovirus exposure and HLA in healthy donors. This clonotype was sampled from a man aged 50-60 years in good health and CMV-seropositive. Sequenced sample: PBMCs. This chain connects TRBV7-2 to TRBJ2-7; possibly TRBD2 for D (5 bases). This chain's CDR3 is CASTSGSSSYEQYF. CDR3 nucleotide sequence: TGTGCCAGCACCTCGGGGTCCTCCTCCTACGAGCAGTACTTC.